One sample yielded the 24 T cell receptor beta chains listed below, sequenced in a study of blood T cell repertoires in COVID-19. Data came from immunoSEQ multiplex PCR; TCRdb stores just in-frame clones and leaves some out. Among about 220,000 clones, approximately 81% were seen once, and the ten largest hold around 5.5%. The sample consisted of peripheral blood. All receptors come from a woman aged 60 to 75 who had recovered from COVID-19.

There are a few counts of this clone. This chain links TRBV4-2 with TRBJ2-5, with D possibly TRBD1 on 5 matching bases. The CDR3 totals 16 residues. Germline CDR1 reads LGHNA; CDR2 reads YNFKEQ. V was shortened by 1 base and J by 3 bases, with 15 bases between the two germline ends. The CDR3 region has the DNA TGTGCCAGCAGCCAAGGGCCAGGGAATATGGAAGAGACCCAGTACTTC. Its translation: CASSQGPGNMEETQYF.

This clone was detected only once. The chain recombines TRBV6-5 with TRBJ1-1; 7 nucleotides match TRBD1. Germline V gives CDR1 MNHEY, CDR2 SVGAGI. The CDR3 contains 15 residues. V shed 4 bases and J 2 bases; nucleotides not matched to a gene: 7. Here the CDR3 DNA reads TGTGCCAGCAGTTCCCCAAGGACAGGCAACACTGAAGCTTTCTTT. Translation: CASSSPRTGNTEAFF.

This chain connects TRBV5-4 to TRBJ2-3, with a weak D call TRBD2 (6 bases). The CDR3 totals 14 residues. Germline CDR1 reads SGHNT; CDR2 reads YYREEE (reference sequence). The germline V and J ends were trimmed by 0 bases and 2 bases, with 7 bases remaining between them. The CDR3 region has the DNA TGTGCCAGCAGCTTGGGCGGGGCCACAGATACGCAGTATTTT. Protein product: CASSLGGATDTQYF.

The chain recombines TRBV2 with TRBJ1-1, with D unclear. The CDR3 is 14 amino acids. Germline CDR1 is SNHLY and CDR2 is FYNNEI. V was clipped by 4 bases and J by 0 bases, with 9 bases between them. The CDR3 is CASSGNGMNTEAFF. CDR3 DNA: TGTGCCAGCAGTGGGAACGGGATGAACACTGAAGCTTTCTTT. Looking up the rest from reference TRBV2 and TRBJ1-1 gives the full variable domain: EPEVTQTPSHQVTQMGQEVILRCVPISNHLYFYWYRQILGQKVEFLVSFYNNEISEKSEIFDDQFSVERPDGSNFTLKIRSTKLEDSAMYFCASSGNGMNTEAFFGQGTRLTVV.

This clone appeared once. The chain links TRBV6-5 to TRBJ2-1, with a tentative D call TRBD2 (6 bases). Looked up from germline, CDR1 is MNHEY and CDR2 is SVGAGI. Trimming took 0 bases from V and 14 from J, leaving 14 bases between them. This CDR3 has 13 amino acids. The CDR3 reads CASSYSGGTGEFF. CDR3 DNA sequence: TGTGCCAGCAGTTACTCGGGCGGGACTGGGGAGTTCTTC.

The CDR3 is CASSQDRKQGYSYEQYF. The CDR3, as DNA: TGTGCCAGCAGCCAAGATAGGAAACAGGGATACTCCTACGAGCAGTACTTC. The rearrangement joins TRBV14 to TRBJ2-7; the D gene is possibly TRBD1 (6 bases). V lost 0 bases to trimming and J lost 0 bases, with 15 bases between them. The CDR3 is 17 residues long. Germline loops: CDR1 SGHDN, CDR2 FVKESK.

The V gene is TRBV14, the J gene TRBJ1-2; possibly TRBD1 for D (5 bases). The V gene's germline CDR1 is SGHDN and CDR2 FVKESK. Trimming took 3 bases from V and 8 from J, leaving 16 bases between them. This CDR3 comprises 14 residues. The CDR3 region has the DNA TGTGCCAGCAGCCACTTAAGGCAGGGCGGCGGCTACACCTTC. This translates into CASSHLRQGGGYTF.

The chain is built from TRBV5-6 and TRBJ2-7; TRBD1 matches at 8 bases. CDR3 size: 15 residues. In germline, CDR1 is SGHDT, CDR2 YYEEEE. The ends lost 5 bases at V and 5 bases at J; junction bases unmatched: 12. In DNA, the CDR3 is TGTGCCAGCAGTTTACAGGGGGAGGTTTTCCACGAGCAGTACTTC. This sequence encodes CASSLQGEVFHEQYF.

The chain recombines TRBV5-4 with TRBJ2-3; 8 bases match TRBD2. Germline CDR1 SGHNT, CDR2 YYREEE (reference sequence). This CDR3 contains 15 residues. The ends lost 4 bases at V and 4 bases at J; junction bases unmatched: 8. The CDR3 loop is CASSAGGNIADTQYF. In DNA form, the CDR3 reads TGTGCCAGCAGCGCGGGGGGTAACATCGCAGATACGCAGTATTTT.

J is TRBJ2-7 and V is TRBV2; 7 nucleotides line up with TRBD1. The CDR3 totals 13 residues. V was pared by 3 bases and J by 5 bases, with 4 bases of the junction left unmatched. Per the germline V gene, CDR1 is SNHLY and CDR2 is FYNNEI. CDR3 region: CASSEETGNEQYF. For the CDR3, the DNA is TGTGCCAGCAGTGAGGAGACAGGGAACGAGCAGTACTTC.

V gene TRBV7-2 combines with J gene TRBJ2-5; no firm D call. The V end lost 5 bases, the J end lost 7 bases, and 14 bases lay between the germline ends. The CDR3 has 13 amino acids. Germline V gene data show CDR1 as SGHTA and CDR2 as FQGNSA. CDR3 amino acids: CASSRTSSGTQYF. CDR3 nucleotide sequence: TGTGCCAGCAGCCGTACCTCATCGGGGACCCAGTACTTC.

This clone showed up just once. The rearrangement uses TRBV30 and TRBJ1-1; D remains unclear. Trimming removed 1 base from V and 6 bases from J, with 6 bases in between. The CDR3 runs 11 residues. CDR1 GTSNPN and CDR2 SVGIG come from the germline V gene (reference sequence). CDR3 loop: CAWSEIAEAFF. Here the CDR3 DNA reads TGTGCCTGGAGTGAAATAGCTGAAGCTTTCTTT.

The chain is built from TRBV27 and TRBJ2-1, with D possibly being TRBD2 (8 bases). The germline CDR1 and CDR2 sequences are MNHEY and SMNVEV (reference sequence). The CDR3 contains 14 residues. With 4 bases removed from V and 9 bases from J, the gap between germline ends came to 16 bases. The CDR3 DNA reads TGTGCCAGCAGTTATCCGACAGGGACTAGTGAGCAGTTCTTC. It specifies CASSYPTGTSEQFF.

The chain carries TRBV9 and TRBJ2-7; no clear D gene. Trimming pared 0 bases from V and 1 base from J, leaving 8 bases between. From germline, CDR1 is SGDLS and CDR2 YYNGEE. CDR3 size: 14 residues. CDR3: CASSVGSRSYEQYF. The CDR3 DNA follows: TGTGCCAGCAGCGTAGGTAGCAGATCCTACGAGCAGTACTTC.

The chain joins TRBV5-1 to TRBJ2-6; no firm D call. From germline, CDR1 is SGHRS and CDR2 YFSETQ. CDR3 length: 17 amino acids. Trimming took 7 bases from V and 1 from J, leaving 18 bases between them. The CDR3 loop reads CASSQSHTASGANVLTF. The CDR3 coding sequence is TGCGCCAGCTCCCAATCACACACAGCTTCTGGGGCCAACGTCCTGACTTTC.

V usage is TRBV11-2 and J usage is TRBJ2-3; 11 bases are shared with TRBD2. The V gene end was trimmed by 5 bases and the J gene end by 4 bases; junction bases not matched to a gene: 8. Germline lookup yields CDR1 SGHAT and CDR2 FQNNGV. There are 16 residues in the CDR3. CDR3 bases: TGTGCCAGCAGCGCACTAGCGGGGGACGTCGCAGATACGCAGTATTTT. Translation gives CASSALAGDVADTQYF. The whole variable domain, remainder taken from reference TRBV11-2 and TRBJ2-3, is EAGVAQSPRYKIIEKRQSVAFWCNPISGHATLYWYQQILGQGPKLLIQFQNNGVVDDSQLPKDRFSAERLKGVDSTLKIQPAKLEDSAVYLCASSALAGDVADTQYFGPGTRLTVL.

This clone was found once. The genes are TRBV10-3 and TRBJ2-7, with TRBD2 identical over 13 bases. The CDR3 is made up of 15 amino acids. Looked up from germline, CDR1 is ENHRY and CDR2 is SYGVKD. The V segment lost 4 bases and the J segment 0 bases; nucleotides outside the gene matches: 0. The CDR3 loop reads CAISGTSGGSYEQYF. The CDR3 bases are TGTGCCATCAGTGGGACTAGCGGGGGCTCCTACGAGCAGTACTTC.

The chain uses TRBV7-2 and TRBJ2-5; possibly TRBD1 for D (6 bases). CDR1 is SGHTA, CDR2 FQGNSA, per germline. This CDR3 is 15 amino acids long. The V end was cut by 6 bases, the J end by 2 bases, with 16 bases between. CDR3 in DNA: TGTGCCAGCAGAGAGACGGGACATATACAAGAGACCCAGTACTTC. Its translation is CASRETGHIQETQYF.

The rearrangement links TRBV4-3 to TRBJ2-5, with D possibly matching TRBD2 (5 bases). CDR3 length: 15 residues. CDR1 LGHNA and CDR2 YSLEER come from the germline V gene. Trimming cost V 1 base and J 2 bases, with 11 bases left between them. The CDR3 is CASSQGGRVQETQYF. The CDR3, as DNA: TGCGCCAGCAGCCAAGGAGGGAGAGTTCAAGAGACCCAGTACTTC.

This chain connects TRBV6-1 to TRBJ2-7; tentative D call: TRBD2 (7 bases). The CDR3 is 15 residues long. Germline CDR1 reads MNHNS; CDR2 reads SASEGT. V was clipped by 2 bases and J by 4 bases, with 15 bases between them. CDR3 nucleotide sequence: TGTGCCAGCAGTGAACTTCCGGGGGGCGCGTACGAGCAGTACTTC. Its protein product is CASSELPGGAYEQYF.

This clone has only a few counts. The chain has TRBV19 and TRBJ1-2, with D uncertain. V was pared by 2 bases and J by 1 base, with 8 bases between. The CDR3 covers 14 residues. Germline values: CDR1 LNHDA, CDR2 SQIVND (reference sequence). CDR3 sequence reads: CASSILRGNYGYTF. CDR3 DNA: TGTGCCAGTAGTATATTGCGGGGTAACTATGGCTACACCTTC.

The chain carries TRBV6-5 and TRBJ2-3; 7 positions agree with TRBD2. This CDR3 has 15 amino acids. CDR1 MNHEY and CDR2 SVGAGI come from the germline V gene. Trimming cost V 5 bases and J 0 bases; bases outside gene matches: 5. This chain's CDR3 is CASSRGLDSTDTQYF. Written as DNA, the CDR3 is TGTGCCAGCAGTCGTGGACTAGACAGCACAGATACGCAGTATTTT.

The rearrangement uses TRBV2 and TRBJ2-3, with 8 bases identical to TRBD2. The germline V gene encodes CDR1 SNHLY and CDR2 FYNNEI. J lost 0 bases, V lost 8 bases, and 10 bases had no gene match. CDR3 length: 16 amino acids. CDR3 in amino acids: CASGGSGETSTDTQYF. CDR3 in DNA: TGTGCCAGCGGAGGTAGCGGGGAAACTAGCACAGATACGCAGTATTTT.

The V gene is TRBV4-1, the J gene TRBJ2-3; D might be TRBD2 (6 bases). Trimming stripped 2 bases from V and 4 bases from J, with 7 bases between. Looked up from germline, CDR1 is MGHRA and CDR2 is YSYEKL. This CDR3 region has 13 residues. The CDR3: CASSQSGADTQYF. The CDR3 DNA reads TGCGCCAGCAGCCAATCGGGGGCAGATACGCAGTATTTT.